The 6 T cell receptor beta chains below come from one sample, sequenced in a study of shared clonotypes between healthy human individuals. Using immunoSEQ multiplex PCR, the repertoire was profiled, and TCRdb retains in-frame clones only, with some absent. The profile covers under 2.5 million clones, with around 92% appearing a single time and about 0.41% taken by the ten largest. Sequenced input: naive CD4+ T cells from PBMCs. The subset is: CD45RA+ positively selected. These receptors were taken from a man between 18 and 35 years old in good health. Some clones in this sample may be carry-over from other donors' samples.

This clone was recorded once. This chain joins TRBV9 and TRBJ1-4, with D tentatively TRBD1 (6 bases). CDR1 is SGDLS, CDR2 YYNGEE, per germline. V dropped 0 bases and J dropped 6 bases, with 12 bases sitting between them. The CDR3 contains 15 residues. The CDR3 DNA follows: TGTGCCAGCAGCGTAGGTTACAGGGAATATGAAAAACTGTTTTTT. It translates to CASSVGYREYEKLFF.

The CDR3 spells CASRFLREPSYEQYF. The CDR3 DNA sequence: TGCGCCAGCCGGTTCCTCCGGGAACCTTCCTACGAGCAGTACTTC. The chain recombines TRBV5-1 with TRBJ2-7; possibly TRBD2 for D (5 bases). The CDR3 has 15 residues. Germline V gene lookup returns CDR1 SGHRS and CDR2 YFSETQ. V was trimmed by 7 bases and J by 1 base, leaving 18 bases between them.

The chain employs TRBV7-3 and TRBJ2-7; perhaps TRBD1 as D (6 bases). This CDR3 comprises 15 residues. Germline CDR1 SGHTA, CDR2 FQGTGA. V lost 1 base and J lost 1, with 11 bases in between. The CDR3 region is CASSLKSQGSYEQYF. CDR3 DNA: TGTGCCAGCAGCTTAAAATCTCAGGGGTCCTACGAGCAGTACTTC.

The chain has TRBV19 and TRBJ1-2; 10 bases line up with TRBD1. Germline CDR1 reads LNHDA; CDR2 reads SQIVND (reference sequence). J was trimmed by 4 bases and V by 6 bases; bases with no gene match: 8. The CDR3 runs 15 residues. CDR3 in amino acids: CASRPTGGEGYGYTF. The CDR3 DNA follows: TGTGCCAGTAGGCCGACAGGGGGCGAAGGCTATGGCTACACCTTC.

This clone appeared a single time. This same CDR3 is encoded by further DNA sequences in the sample. The rearrangement links TRBV20-1 to TRBJ2-3; D is unclear. The V gene lost 6 bases and the J gene lost 2 bases, with 6 bases spanning the gap. This CDR3 region has 11 residues. The germline V gene has CDR1 DFQATT and CDR2 SNEGSKA (reference sequence). The CDR3 coding sequence is TGCAGTGCAGAAGTCACAGATACGCAGTATTTT. Translation gives CSAEVTDTQYF.

The J gene is TRBJ2-7, the V gene TRBV30; TRBD2 is a possible D gene (6 bases). The germline gives CDR1 GTSNPN, CDR2 SVGIG (reference sequence). This CDR3 spans 12 amino acids. V was pared by 2 bases and J by 7 bases, with 12 bases between. The CDR3 reads CAWSISSGEQYF. DNA for the CDR3: TGTGCCTGGAGTATCTCCAGCGGGGAGCAGTACTTC.